Shown below are 28 T cell receptor beta chains from a single sample sequenced in a study of blood T cell repertoires in COVID-19. Sequenced by immunoSEQ multiplex PCR; TCRdb stores in-frame clones only, minus some. Of roughly 20,000 clones in the sample, around 80% were seen once. The sample taken for sequencing was peripheral blood. The receptor set was obtained from a man older than 75 with acute or convalescent COVID-19.

This clone was seen a single time. J is TRBJ1-1 and V is TRBV19; D is undetermined. The CDR3 consists of 17 residues. The ends were cut back, 3 bases at V and 0 bases at J, with 17 bases in the middle. The germline V gene has CDR1 LNHDA and CDR2 SQIVND (reference sequence). The CDR3 is CASSIGYGAHMNTEAFF. DNA of the CDR3: TGTGCCAGTAGTATCGGATACGGAGCGCACATGAACACTGAAGCTTTCTTT.

The chain combines TRBV2 with TRBJ2-5, with 12 bases matching TRBD2. The CDR3 runs 14 residues. Germline V gene sequence: CDR1 SNHLY, CDR2 FYNNEI. Trimming took 8 bases from V and 5 from J; bases not matched to a gene: 6. CDR3 DNA sequence: TGTGCCAGCTTACTAGCGGGGGGCTGGGAGACCCAGTACTTC. It yields the protein CASLLAGGWETQYF.

This clone came up a few times. The genes are TRBV3-1 (or the pseudogene TRBV3-2) and TRBJ2-3; 7 bases are shared with TRBD1. Germline-derived CDR1 and CDR2 are LGHDT and YNNKEL (reference sequence). The CDR3 is made up of 15 amino acids. V was pared by 5 bases and J by 5 bases, with 10 bases of the junction left unmatched. The CDR3 DNA reads as TGTGCCAGCAGCGGGACCTCCTCAGGGGGAGATACGCAGTATTTT. It yields the protein CASSGTSSGGDTQYF.

This chain uses TRBV7-2 with TRBJ1-4; maybe TRBD1 (6 bases). Looked up from germline, CDR1 is SGHTA and CDR2 is FQGNSA. Trimming took 3 bases from V and 7 from J, leaving 18 bases between them. The CDR3 sequence is 16 residues long. The CDR3 DNA is TGTGCCAGCAGCTTGTTGGGGGCGCGAAGATCTGAAAAACTGTTTTTT. This encodes CASSLLGARRSEKLFF.

Note on this clone: One junction end does not reproduce the germline sequence, and a read error may be involved. The genes are TRBV4-1 and TRBJ1-6, with 7 nucleotides matching TRBD1. Looked up from germline, CDR1 is MGHRA and CDR2 is YSYEKL. The CDR3 totals 17 residues. The CDR3 loop reads CASSQGLGQANNSPLHF. The CDR3 DNA reads as TGCGCCAGCAGTCAAGGCCTCGGACAGGCTAATAATTCACCCCTCCACTTT.

This rearrangement joins TRBV5-6 to TRBJ1-2; TRBD1 is a possible D gene (5 bases). The germline V and J ends were trimmed by 4 bases and 5 bases, with 12 bases remaining between them. Germline lookup yields CDR1 SGHDT and CDR2 YYEEEE. The CDR3 is made up of 13 amino acids. The CDR3 bases are TGTGCCAGCAGCATAGACAGAGGATATGGCTACACCTTC. Translating gives CASSIDRGYGYTF.

About this clone: Within the sample, other DNA sequences also encode this same CDR3. DNA of the CDR3: TGTGCCAGCAGCCCGGGGGGCACAGATACGCAGTATTTT. Translated: CASSPGGTDTQYF. The V call is TRBV7-2, the J call TRBJ2-3, with a possible D match to TRBD2 (6 bases). Germline lookup yields CDR1 SGHTA and CDR2 FQGNSA. V dropped 5 bases and J dropped 1 base, with 7 bases sitting between them. There are 13 residues in the CDR3.

This clone appeared a few times. V and J are TRBV4-1 and TRBJ2-5, with 10 positions matching TRBD2. This CDR3 contains 17 residues. Germline loops: CDR1 MGHRA, CDR2 YSYEKL. After removal of 3 bases from V and 3 bases from J, the junction contained 10 bases not matched to a gene. In DNA form, the CDR3 reads TGCGCCAGCAGCCAGTACACAGGGACTAGCGCAGAAGAGACCCAGTACTTC. Protein sequence: CASSQYTGTSAEETQYF.

J is TRBJ1-3 and V is TRBV6-5; D gene unclear. Deletions cut 5 bases from V and 0 bases from J, with 11 bases between. Germline CDR1 is MNHEY and CDR2 is SVGAGI. The CDR3 is made up of 15 amino acids. The CDR3 is CASSTPGSSGNTIYF. The CDR3 bases are TGTGCCAGCAGTACCCCGGGGAGCTCTGGAAACACCATATATTTT.

The chain carries TRBV5-6 and TRBJ1-5; 9 bases fit TRBD1. Germline V gene data show CDR1 as SGHDT and CDR2 as YYEEEE. The J segment lost 3 bases and the V segment lost 1 base, leaving 2 bases of the junction unmatched. This CDR3 spans 15 amino acids. CDR3 amino acids: CASSLWDRDNQPQHF. The CDR3 DNA reads as TGTGCCAGCAGCTTGTGGGACAGGGACAATCAGCCCCAGCATTTT.

The chain joins TRBV30 to TRBJ2-1, with TRBD2 as a possible D gene (7 bases). Trimming removed 3 bases from V and 4 bases from J, with 16 bases in between. The CDR3 sequence is 15 residues long. Germline V lookup: CDR1 GTSNPN, CDR2 SVGIG (reference sequence). CDR3 bases: TGTGCCTGGAGGTCCCCCGGGGGGCTATACAATGAGCAGTTCTTC. Encoded protein: CAWRSPGGLYNEQFF.

This chain uses TRBV5-6 with TRBJ1-5, with 7 positions matching TRBD1. Trimming at V came to 1 base and at J to 3 bases, leaving 4 bases not matched to a gene. CDR1 is SGHDT and CDR2 is YYEEEE in the germline V gene. The CDR3 is 15 residues long. The CDR3 region is CASSLFDRVNQPQHF. Written as DNA, the CDR3 is TGTGCCAGCAGCTTGTTTGACAGGGTCAATCAGCCCCAGCATTTT.

The chain has TRBV7-2 and TRBJ1-2, with unresolved D. This CDR3 has 16 amino acids. Germline-derived CDR1 and CDR2 are SGHTA and FQGNSA. V was pared by 1 base and J by 8 bases, with 20 bases between. The CDR3 loop is CASSLVGGILSGGYTF. DNA of the CDR3: TGTGCCAGCAGCTTAGTTGGAGGGATACTTTCGGGGGGCTACACCTTC.

This clone occurred a few times. The CDR3 loop is CAISDIRGQGDNTIYF. The CDR3 coding sequence is TGTGCCATCAGTGACATCCGGGGACAGGGTGACAACACCATATATTTT. The J gene is TRBJ1-3, the V gene TRBV10-3; 9 nucleotides line up with TRBD1. V shed 3 bases, J shed 7 bases, and the junction held 10 bases outside the gene matches. Germline V gene data show CDR1 as ENHRY and CDR2 as SYGVKD. CDR3 length: 16 residues.

Note on this clone: As the CDR3 is not closed by the conserved phenylalanine or tryptophan, this likely results from a read error. It is unclear where the CDR3 begins or ends on the DNA, so no DNA is shown, and the CDR3 is as TCRdb lists it. V usage is TRBV3-1 (or the pseudogene TRBV3-2) and J usage is TRBJ2-3; the D call TRBD2 from the table was never checked on the DNA. From germline, CDR1 is LGHDT and CDR2 YNNKEL (reference sequence). Ends included, the CDR3 has 13 residues. CDR3 region: CASSQDLLAGGRI.

The chain uses TRBV6-5 and TRBJ1-1; no firm D call. Germline loops: CDR1 MNHEY, CDR2 SVGAGI. The CDR3 consists of 12 residues. Trimming took off 8 bases at V and 5 bases at J, with 12 bases between the two ends. CDR3 DNA sequence: TGTGCCAGCCGGGGATCTTTTACTGAAGCTTTCTTT. Translated, it gives CASRGSFTEAFF.

This chain connects TRBV5-5 to TRBJ2-2; D is possibly TRBD1 (5 bases). This CDR3 contains 14 residues. Germline CDR1 and CDR2: SGHKS and YYEKEE (reference sequence). Trimming pared 0 bases from V and 8 bases from J, leaving 11 bases between. DNA for the CDR3: TGTGCCAGCAGCTTGGCGTCAGGGCTAGGGGAGCTGTTTTTT. Translation: CASSLASGLGELFF.

This chain's CDR3 is CASSLYLRGDSYGYTF. Here the CDR3 DNA reads TGCGCCAGCAGCTTGTACCTCAGGGGGGATAGCTATGGCTACACCTTC. The chain joins TRBV5-1 to TRBJ1-2; 7 nucleotides match TRBD1. The V gene's germline CDR1 is SGHRS and CDR2 YFSETQ. This CDR3 region has 16 residues. Losses at the gene ends were 1 base for V and 4 bases for J; bases not matched to a gene: 10.

The rearrangement joins TRBV25-1 to TRBJ1-2; no clear D. CDR1 and CDR2 (germline): MGHDK, SYGVNS. Between the trimmed V and J ends, which lost 8 bases and 4 bases, there was a span of 17 bases. The CDR3 is 14 residues long. Here the CDR3 reads CASLPPGVAYGYTF. The CDR3 nucleotides read TGTGCCAGCCTACCCCCAGGCGTCGCCTATGGCTACACCTTC.

The chain couples TRBV24-1 to TRBJ2-1; the match to TRBD1 covers 7 bases. This CDR3 has 14 amino acids. V was pared by 9 bases and J by 6 bases, with 10 bases of the junction left unmatched. The germline CDR1 and CDR2 sequences are KGHDR and SFDVKD. The CDR3: CATSSWDSPNEQFF. The CDR3 DNA is TGTGCCACCTCATCATGGGACAGTCCCAATGAGCAGTTCTTC.

The genes are TRBV5-4 and TRBJ1-2; tentatively, D is TRBD1 (5 bases). The CDR3 length is 16 residues. The germline gives CDR1 SGHNT, CDR2 YYREEE (reference sequence). The germline V and J ends were trimmed by 0 bases and 6 bases, with 18 bases remaining between them. DNA for the CDR3: TGTGCCAGCAGCTTGGGCAGGGATACCCTCAGCAATGGCTACACCTTC. Translation gives CASSLGRDTLSNGYTF.

The genes are TRBV18 and TRBJ2-1; 8 bases fit TRBD1. The germline gives CDR1 KGHSH, CDR2 LQKENI. The ends lost 4 bases at V and 10 bases at J; junction bases unmatched: 12. CDR3 length equals 15 residues. The CDR3 coding sequence is TGTGCCAGCTCACTCGACAGGGGATCATCGGGGGAGCAGTTCTTC. It encodes CASSLDRGSSGEQFF.

The J gene is TRBJ2-7, the V gene TRBV6-5; a possible D gene is TRBD1 (5 bases). Germline CDR1 is MNHEY and CDR2 is SVGAGI. The CDR3 length is 13 residues. The V gene lost 9 bases and the J gene lost 2 bases, with 14 bases spanning the gap. The CDR3 here is CASLGRLPYEQYF. The CDR3 DNA follows: TGTGCCAGTCTGGGGCGTCTGCCCTACGAGCAGTACTTC.

This clone is a singleton in its sample. The chain carries TRBV15 and TRBJ1-5, with a tentative D call TRBD1 (6 bases). V was pared by 3 bases and J by 5 bases, with 17 bases between. Germline lookup yields CDR1 LNHNV and CDR2 YYDKDF (reference sequence). The CDR3 loop spans 16 amino acids. CDR3 nucleotides: TGTGCCACCAGCAGCCGCCCTAACTCAGGGGATCAGCCCCAGCATTTT. Translated: CATSSRPNSGDQPQHF.

The chain uses TRBV4-2 and TRBJ2-1, with a weak D call TRBD2 (5 bases). The ends were cut back, 3 bases at V and 8 bases at J, with 20 bases in the middle. Germline V lookup: CDR1 LGHNA, CDR2 YNFKEQ. The CDR3 has 16 residues. The DNA of the CDR3 is TGTGCCAGCAGCCATACACTAGGGAGCCCCGGGCATGAGCAGTTCTTC. It yields the protein CASSHTLGSPGHEQFF.

The chain employs TRBV2 and TRBJ1-6; D is ambiguous. The CDR3 is 15 residues long. The ends were cut back, 3 bases at V and 7 bases at J, with 13 bases in the middle. The V gene's germline CDR1 is SNHLY and CDR2 FYNNEI. For the CDR3, the DNA is TGTGCCAGCAGTGAGTGGGCAGTACGAAATTCACCCCTCCACTTT. Protein: CASSEWAVRNSPLHF. Full variable domain (outside the CDR3, taken from reference TRBV2 and TRBJ1-6): EPEVTQTPSHQVTQMGQEVILRCVPISNHLYFYWYRQILGQKVEFLVSFYNNEISEKSEIFDDQFSVERPDGSNFTLKIRSTKLEDSAMYFCASSEWAVRNSPLHFGNGTRLTVT.

V is TRBV7-6 and J is TRBJ2-1; TRBD2 aligns across 9 bases. The CDR3 runs 18 residues. V gave up 4 bases and J gave up 3 bases; unmatched junction bases: 13. Germline CDR1 is SGHVS and CDR2 is FNYEAQ. CDR3 nucleotides: TGTGCCAGCAGCTCTATAGCGGGGGCGGTGAAATTCTACAATGAGCAGTTCTTC. The encoded protein is CASSSIAGAVKFYNEQFF.

The chain employs TRBV18 and TRBJ1-5; the match to TRBD1 covers 7 bases. There are 15 residues in the CDR3. Looked up from germline, CDR1 is KGHSH and CDR2 is LQKENI. J lost 5 bases, V lost 2 bases, and 6 bases had no gene match. CDR3 coding DNA: TGTGCCAGCTCACCAAGACAGGGCGAAGATCAGCCCCAGCATTTT. Translating gives CASSPRQGEDQPQHF.